These 10 T cell receptor beta chains came from one sample sequenced in a study of cytomegalovirus exposure and HLA in healthy donors. The PCR contained 60 Vbeta and 13 Jbeta primers. The method was immunoSEQ multiplex PCR; TCRdb's version includes in-frame clones alone and lacks a portion of them. The table lists fewer than 250,000 clones, over 80% of them singletons. Material: PBMCs. All receptors come from a middle-aged man in good health and CMV-seropositive.

This clone was seen a few times. The V call is TRBV30, the J call TRBJ1-2; D is ambiguous. The V gene lost 0 bases and the J gene lost 14 bases, with 22 bases spanning the gap. The CDR3 consists of 14 residues. Per the germline V gene, CDR1 is GTSNPN and CDR2 is SVGIG (reference sequence). The CDR3 loop is CAWSVKGRDMARTF. The CDR3 DNA follows: TGTGCCTGGAGTGTAAAAGGGAGGGATATGGCTAGGACCTTC.

V is TRBV4-1 and J is TRBJ2-3; D might be TRBD2 (5 bases). The CDR3 is made up of 15 amino acids. CDR1 is MGHRA and CDR2 is YSYEKL in the germline V gene. V lost 0 bases and J lost 5, with 12 bases in between. CDR3 sequence (DNA): TGCGCCAGCAGCCAAGACGTGGGCGGGCGAGATACGCAGTATTTT. This translates into CASSQDVGGRDTQYF.

This rearrangement joins TRBV10-3 to TRBJ2-7; TRBD2 agrees at 12 bases. There are 16 residues in the CDR3. Per germline, CDR1 ENHRY and CDR2 SYGVKD. Losses at the gene ends were 2 bases for V and 7 bases for J; bases not matched to a gene: 9. The DNA for the CDR3 is TGTGCCATCAGTGAGGGACTGACTAGCGGGAGTGTAGAGCAGTACGTC. Protein sequence: CAISEGLTSGSVEQYV.

V and J are TRBV6-1 and TRBJ1-1; no definite D call. Looked up from germline, CDR1 is MNHNS and CDR2 is SASEGT. The CDR3 totals 13 residues. Trimming shortened V by 3 bases and J by 1 base, and 6 bases separated the two germline ends. The CDR3 spells CASSEEWNTEAFF. DNA of the CDR3: TGTGCCAGCAGTGAGGAGTGGAACACTGAAGCTTTCTTT.

The chain joins TRBV9 to TRBJ2-3; D possibly corresponds to TRBD2 (7 bases). V lost 0 bases to trimming and J lost 0 bases, with 20 bases between them. From germline, CDR1 is SGDLS and CDR2 YYNGEE. This CDR3 region has 19 residues. The CDR3 DNA sequence: TGTGCCAGCAGCGTAGGGGGGGCGCCTAGCGGAACTAGCACAGATACGCAGTATTTT. The encoded protein is CASSVGGAPSGTSTDTQYF.

The J gene is TRBJ2-2, the V gene TRBV25-1; 11 nucleotides match TRBD1. The junction had 2 bases not matched to a gene; V was cut back by 8 bases and J by 3 bases. The length of the CDR3 is 14 residues. Germline CDR1 is MGHDK and CDR2 is SYGVNS. DNA for the CDR3: TGTGCCAGCCGGACAGGGGGCTACACCGGGGAGCTGTTTTTT. Translation: CASRTGGYTGELFF. The complete variable domain, with remaining parts taken from reference TRBV25-1 and TRBJ2-2, reads EADIYQTPRYLVIGTGKKITLECSQTMGHDKMYWYQQDPGMELHLIHYSYGVNSTEKGDLSSESTVSRIRTEHFPLTLESARPSHTSQYLCASRTGGYTGELFFGEGSRLTVL.

The chain employs TRBV27 and TRBJ1-2, with 7 bases fitting TRBD1. Germline V gene data show CDR1 as MNHEY and CDR2 as SMNVEV (reference sequence). This CDR3 comprises 13 residues. J lost 4 bases, V lost 7 bases, and 6 bases had no gene match. The CDR3 sequence is CASMLRQGYGYTF. The DNA for the CDR3 is TGTGCCAGCATGTTGCGACAGGGCTATGGCTACACCTTC.

The chain employs TRBV5-6 and TRBJ2-1; 12 nucleotides match TRBD2. CDR3 size: 15 residues. The germline CDR1 and CDR2 sequences are SGHDT and YYEEEE. Unmatched junction bases numbered 3, after V lost 2 bases and J lost 6 bases. The CDR3 region has the DNA TGTGCCAGCAGCTTTACTAGCGGGAGGCCCAATGAGCAGTTCTTC. The encoded protein is CASSFTSGRPNEQFF.

The chain has TRBV2 and TRBJ2-5; TRBD2 agrees at 9 bases. The CDR3 is 16 residues long. V was clipped by 3 bases and J by 2 bases; unmatched bases: 7. CDR1 and CDR2 (germline): SNHLY, FYNNEI. CDR3 DNA sequence: TGTGCCAGCAGTGATAGGGGTAGCGGGGGACAAGAGACCCAGTACTTC. Translation: CASSDRGSGGQETQYF.

The chain combines TRBV5-1 with TRBJ2-1; 8 bases align to TRBD1. Germline V gives CDR1 SGHRS, CDR2 YFSETQ. The CDR3 sequence is 16 residues long. J was trimmed by 8 bases and V by 4 bases; bases with no gene match: 14. CDR3 sequence reads: CASSRDRTSRHDEQFF. The CDR3 DNA sequence: TGCGCCAGCAGCCGGGACAGGACGAGTAGGCACGATGAGCAGTTCTTC. The full variable domain, rest sourced from reference TRBV5-1 and TRBJ2-1, is KAGVTQTPRYLIKTRGQQVTLSCSPISGHRSVSWYQQTPGQGLQFLFEYFSETQRNKGNFPGRFSGRQFSNSRSEMNVSTLELGDSALYLCASSRDRTSRHDEQFFGPGTRLTVL.